This T cell receptor beta chain was retrieved from a study of T cell changes during pregnancy in multiple sclerosis (dated by TCRdb to the late 2010s). Study-wide context: The study looked at changes in the T cell repertoire across pregnancy in women with multiple sclerosis.

The CDR3, cysteine through phenylalanine, is 14 amino acids long. Of all the DNA, just the CDR3 is kept, 42 bases in frame from base 1. Per the germline V gene, SGHNT is the CDR1 and YENEEA is the CDR2. Compared with germline, V lacks 5 bases and J lacks 3 bases; bases without a gene match: 1. Details on this clone: Its antigen is not yet known. No clone much larger than this one lies a single base away; base qualities are absent.

Library prep was done by the immunoSEQ multiplex PCR assay. TCRdb took over this immuneACCESS table, retaining in-frame rearrangements with V and J assigned. Such tables are incomplete; in checked studies, under half of the missing clones stem from an unresolved V gene, and the remainder is unexplained. The sample records 76,000 or so clones, roughly 93% of which are singletons. The ten largest clones add up to less than 0.85% of the sample. Specimen: peripheral blood, collected in the second trimester of pregnancy. This receptor chain uses TRBV11-3 and TRBJ2-7, with 13 central nucleotides matching TRBD2. This sequence was found in a female donor in good health, enrolled as a control in a pregnancy study. The CDR3 corresponds to CASSRTSGGYEQYF. The DNA reads TGTGCCAGCAGCCGGACTAGCGGGGGCTACGAGCAGTACTTC.